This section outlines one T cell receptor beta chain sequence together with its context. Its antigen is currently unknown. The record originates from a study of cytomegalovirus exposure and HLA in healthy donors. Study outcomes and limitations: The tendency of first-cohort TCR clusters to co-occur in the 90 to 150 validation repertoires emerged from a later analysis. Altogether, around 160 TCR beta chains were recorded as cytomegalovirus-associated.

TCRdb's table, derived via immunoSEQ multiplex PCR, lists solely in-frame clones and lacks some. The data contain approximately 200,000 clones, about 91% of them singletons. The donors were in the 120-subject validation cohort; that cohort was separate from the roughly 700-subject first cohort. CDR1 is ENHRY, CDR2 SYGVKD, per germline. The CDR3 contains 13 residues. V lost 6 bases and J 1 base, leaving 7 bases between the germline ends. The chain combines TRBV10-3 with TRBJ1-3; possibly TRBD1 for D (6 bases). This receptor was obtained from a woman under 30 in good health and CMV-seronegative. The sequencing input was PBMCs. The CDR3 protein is CAISTGSGNTIYF. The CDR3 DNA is TGTGCCATCAGCACAGGGTCTGGAAACACCATATATTTT.